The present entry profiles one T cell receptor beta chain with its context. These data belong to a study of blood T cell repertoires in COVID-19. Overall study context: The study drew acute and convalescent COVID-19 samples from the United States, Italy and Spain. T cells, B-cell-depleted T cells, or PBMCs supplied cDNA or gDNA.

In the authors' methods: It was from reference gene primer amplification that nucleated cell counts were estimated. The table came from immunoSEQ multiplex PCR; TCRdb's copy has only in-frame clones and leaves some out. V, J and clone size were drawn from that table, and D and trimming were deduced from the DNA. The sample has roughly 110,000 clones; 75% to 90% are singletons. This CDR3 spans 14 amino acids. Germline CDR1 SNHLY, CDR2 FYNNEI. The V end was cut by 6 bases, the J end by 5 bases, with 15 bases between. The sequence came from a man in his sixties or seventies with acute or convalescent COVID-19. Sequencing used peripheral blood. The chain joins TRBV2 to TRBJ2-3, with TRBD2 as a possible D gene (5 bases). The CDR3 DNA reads TGTGCCAGCAGCGGTCCCGCGGGTAGAGATACGCAGTATTTT. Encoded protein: CASSGPAGRDTQYF.